The T cell receptor beta chain under discussion was sequenced for a study of T cell clusters in autoimmune cytopenias. Study at large: Per sample, median TRB depth was about 52,000 reads, yielding a median 2,350 distinct clonotypes.

As to this clonotype: Its antigen remains unidentified.

Findings of the study overall: No experiment has yet validated the function of the T cell clusters defined in silico. Clustering suggested that physiological T cell clusters were missing in primary autoimmune cytopenia patients. TRB repertoire shifts in secondary cytopenia and chronic lymphocytic leukemia mostly reflected lymphoma, not autoimmunity.

This CDR3 region has 16 residues. Germline CDR1 reads KGHSH; CDR2 reads LQKENI. One tube held mixed TRB-A and TRB-B primer pools for touch-down PCR. TCRdb processed the multiplex PCR reads again and assigns one entry to each CDR3 protein, with no DNA. This listing includes nearly 7,500 distinct CDR3 sequences. Tens of thousands of genome equivalents of blood DNA were amplified for TRB. The chain joins TRBV18 to TRBJ2-7; checking the TCRdb D call of TRBD1 is not possible without DNA. The TCR was taken from a human donor with an autoimmune cytopenia or autoimmune hepatitis (not recorded which). Sequenced: peripheral blood. CDR3 sequence reads: CASSPLQDRGLHEQYF.